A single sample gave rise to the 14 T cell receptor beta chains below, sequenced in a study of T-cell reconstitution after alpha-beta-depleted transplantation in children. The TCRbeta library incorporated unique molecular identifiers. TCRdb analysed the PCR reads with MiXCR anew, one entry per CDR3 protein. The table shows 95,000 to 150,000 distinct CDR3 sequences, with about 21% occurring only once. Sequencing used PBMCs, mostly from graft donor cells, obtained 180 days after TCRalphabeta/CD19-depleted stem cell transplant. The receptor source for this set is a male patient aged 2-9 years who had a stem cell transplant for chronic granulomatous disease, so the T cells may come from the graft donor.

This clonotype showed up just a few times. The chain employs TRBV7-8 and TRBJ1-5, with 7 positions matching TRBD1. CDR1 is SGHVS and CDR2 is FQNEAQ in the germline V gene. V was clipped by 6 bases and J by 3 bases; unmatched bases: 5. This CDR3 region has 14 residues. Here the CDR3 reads CASSLTGPNQPQHF. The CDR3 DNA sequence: TGTGCCAGCAGTTTGACAGGGCCCAATCAGCCCCAGCATTTT.

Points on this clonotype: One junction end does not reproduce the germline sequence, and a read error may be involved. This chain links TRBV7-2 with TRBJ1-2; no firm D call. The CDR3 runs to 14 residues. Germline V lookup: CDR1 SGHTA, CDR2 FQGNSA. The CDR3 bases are TGTGCCAACAGCTTAGATGACGGGATCTATGGCTACACCTTC. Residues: CANSLDDGIYGYTF.

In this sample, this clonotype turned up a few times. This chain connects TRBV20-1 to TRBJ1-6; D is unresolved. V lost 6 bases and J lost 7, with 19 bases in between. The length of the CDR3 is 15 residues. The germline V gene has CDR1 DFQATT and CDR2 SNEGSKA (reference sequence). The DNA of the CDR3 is TGCAGTGCCCCCCCCCCACAAGGTCTGAATTCACCCCTCCACTTT. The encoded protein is CSAPPPQGLNSPLHF.

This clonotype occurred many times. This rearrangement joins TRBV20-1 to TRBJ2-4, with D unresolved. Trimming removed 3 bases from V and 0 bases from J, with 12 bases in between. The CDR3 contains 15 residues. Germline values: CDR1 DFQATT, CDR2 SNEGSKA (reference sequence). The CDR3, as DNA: TGCAGTGCTAGTTTTCCAACCCTAGCCAAAAACATTCAGTACTTC. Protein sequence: CSASFPTLAKNIQYF.

The CDR3 region is CASGSGEQFF. For the CDR3, the DNA is TGTGCCAGCGGGTCAGGTGAGCAGTTCTTC. The rearrangement joins TRBV10-3 to TRBJ2-1; perhaps TRBD2 as D (5 bases). This CDR3 region has 10 residues. Germline CDR1 and CDR2: ENHRY and SYGVKD. V lost 10 bases and J lost 9, with 10 bases in between.

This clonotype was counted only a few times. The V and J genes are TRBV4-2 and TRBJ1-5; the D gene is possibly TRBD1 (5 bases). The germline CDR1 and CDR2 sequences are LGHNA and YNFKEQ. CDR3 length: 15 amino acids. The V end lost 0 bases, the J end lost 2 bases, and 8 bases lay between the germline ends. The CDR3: CASSQEKTGNQPQHF. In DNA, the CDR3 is TGTGCCAGCAGCCAAGAAAAGACAGGCAATCAGCCCCAGCATTTT.

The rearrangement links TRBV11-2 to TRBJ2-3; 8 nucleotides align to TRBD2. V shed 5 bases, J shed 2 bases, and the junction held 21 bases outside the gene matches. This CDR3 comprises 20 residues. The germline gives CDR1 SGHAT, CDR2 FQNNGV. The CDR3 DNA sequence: TGTGCCAGCAGCAAGCGTGCACGGGGCGGACTAGCCCGTCCCACAGATACGCAGTATTTT. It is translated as CASSKRARGGLARPTDTQYF. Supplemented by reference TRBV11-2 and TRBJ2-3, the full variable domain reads EAGVAQSPRYKIIEKRQSVAFWCNPISGHATLYWYQQILGQGPKLLIQFQNNGVVDDSQLPKDRFSAERLKGVDSTLKIQPAKLEDSAVYLCASSKRARGGLARPTDTQYFGPGTRLTVL.

In DNA form, the CDR3 reads TGTGCCAGCAGTTTTGGTTTGAACCCCGATACGCAGTATTTT. It translates to CASSFGLNPDTQYF. The rearrangement uses TRBV27 and TRBJ2-3; unclear D gene. CDR1 and CDR2 (germline): MNHEY, SMNVEV (reference sequence). With 3 bases removed from V and 6 bases from J, the gap between germline ends came to 13 bases. CDR3 length: 14 residues.

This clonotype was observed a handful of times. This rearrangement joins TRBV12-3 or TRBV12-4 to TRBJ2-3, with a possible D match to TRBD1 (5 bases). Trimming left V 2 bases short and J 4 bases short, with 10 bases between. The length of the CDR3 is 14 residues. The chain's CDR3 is CASSLLGPSDTQYF. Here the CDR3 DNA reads TGTGCCAGCAGTTTACTGGGGCCGTCAGATACGCAGTATTTT.

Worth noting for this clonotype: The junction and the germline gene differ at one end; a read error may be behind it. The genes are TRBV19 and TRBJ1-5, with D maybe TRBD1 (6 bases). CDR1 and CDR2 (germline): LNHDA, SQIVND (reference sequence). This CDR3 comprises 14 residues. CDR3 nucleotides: TGTGCCAGTAGTCTAGACAGGTCTAATCAGCCCCAGCATTTT. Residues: CASSLDRSNQPQHF.

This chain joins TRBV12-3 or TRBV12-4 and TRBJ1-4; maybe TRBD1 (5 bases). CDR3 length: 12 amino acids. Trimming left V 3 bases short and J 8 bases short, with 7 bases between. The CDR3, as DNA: TGTGCCAGCAGTTTGGGGGGGGAAAAACTGTTTTTT. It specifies CASSLGGEKLFF.

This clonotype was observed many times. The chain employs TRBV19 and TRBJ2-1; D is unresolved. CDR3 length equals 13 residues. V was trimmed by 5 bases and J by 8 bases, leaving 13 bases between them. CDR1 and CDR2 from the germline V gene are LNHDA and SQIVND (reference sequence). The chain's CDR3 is CASSWNLFYEQFF. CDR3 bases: TGTGCCAGTAGTTGGAACCTCTTTTATGAGCAGTTCTTC.

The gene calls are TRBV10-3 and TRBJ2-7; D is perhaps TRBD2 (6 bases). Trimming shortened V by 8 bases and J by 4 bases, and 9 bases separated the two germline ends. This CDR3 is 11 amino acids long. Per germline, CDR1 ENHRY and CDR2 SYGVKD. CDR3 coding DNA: TGTGCCATCGGTAGCGGATACGAGCAGTACTTC. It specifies CAIGSGYEQYF.

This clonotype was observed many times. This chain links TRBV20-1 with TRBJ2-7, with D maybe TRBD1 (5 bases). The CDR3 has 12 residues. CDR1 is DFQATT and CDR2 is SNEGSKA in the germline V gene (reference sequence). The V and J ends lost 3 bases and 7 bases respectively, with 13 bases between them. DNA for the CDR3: TGCAGTGCTAGTGGGGCGATAGGAGAGCAGTACTTC. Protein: CSASGAIGEQYF.